The clone carrying this T cell receptor (beta chain) was seen ten or more times. This sample was taken from a study of T cells after yellow fever vaccination. About the study: The fractions with low cell numbers were processed using SMART-Seq v4 Ultra Low Input.

TCRdb re-called the 5' RACE reads with MiXCR, one entry per CDR3 protein. The table shows about 370,000 distinct CDR3 sequences, with around 10% occurring only once. This receptor was taken from a man aged 18-30 years who received the YFV17D yellow fever vaccine. The specimen comprised PBMCs, sampled on the day of the first yellow fever vaccination.

CDR3 loop: CAIRRATGRLDTQYF. The CDR3 DNA follows: TGTGCCATCAGGAGGGCAACGGGACGGCTCGATACGCAGTATTTT. The chain has TRBV10-3 and TRBJ2-3; possibly TRBD1 or TRBD2 for D (5 bases each). The CDR3 length is 15 residues. Trimming shortened V by 6 bases and J by 6 bases, and 19 bases separated the two germline ends. Germline V lookup: CDR1 ENHRY, CDR2 SYGVKD.